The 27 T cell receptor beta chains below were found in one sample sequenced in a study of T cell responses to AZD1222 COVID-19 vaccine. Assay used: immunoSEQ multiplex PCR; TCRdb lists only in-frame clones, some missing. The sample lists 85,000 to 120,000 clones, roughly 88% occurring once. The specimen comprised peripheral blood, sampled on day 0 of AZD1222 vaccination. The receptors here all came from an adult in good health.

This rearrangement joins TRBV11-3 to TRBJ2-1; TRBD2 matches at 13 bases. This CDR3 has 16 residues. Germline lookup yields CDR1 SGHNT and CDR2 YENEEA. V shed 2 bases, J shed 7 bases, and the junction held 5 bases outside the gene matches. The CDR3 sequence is CASSLSGTSGENEQFF. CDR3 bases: TGTGCCAGCAGCTTATCTGGGACTAGCGGGGAGAATGAGCAGTTCTTC.

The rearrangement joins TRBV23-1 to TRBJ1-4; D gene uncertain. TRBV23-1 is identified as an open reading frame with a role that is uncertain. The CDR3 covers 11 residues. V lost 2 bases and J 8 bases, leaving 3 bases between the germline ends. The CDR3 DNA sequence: TGCGCCAGCAGTCAAGCGGAAAAACTGTTTTTT. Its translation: CASSQAEKLFF.

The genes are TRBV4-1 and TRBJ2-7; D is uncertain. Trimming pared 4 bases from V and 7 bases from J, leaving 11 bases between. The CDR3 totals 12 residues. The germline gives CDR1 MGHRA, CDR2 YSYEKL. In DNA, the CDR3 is TGCGCCAGCAGCCCCGATCTTGGTGAGCAGTACTTC. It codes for CASSPDLGEQYF.

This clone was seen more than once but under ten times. CDR3 sequence reads: CASGLSGYTF. For the CDR3, the DNA is TGTGCTAGTGGTTTGTCAGGCTACACCTTC. The V gene is TRBV12-5, the J gene TRBJ1-2; D ambiguous. The CDR3 consists of 10 residues. Germline assignment: CDR1 LGHNT and CDR2 FRNRAP. Trimming removed 2 bases at V and 8 bases at J, with 3 bases between.

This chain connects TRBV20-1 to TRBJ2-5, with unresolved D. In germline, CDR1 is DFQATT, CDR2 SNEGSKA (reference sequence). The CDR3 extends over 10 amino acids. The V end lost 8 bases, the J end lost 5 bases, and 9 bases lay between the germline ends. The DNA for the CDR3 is TGCAGTTTTGTGGGGGAGACCCAGTACTTC. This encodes CSFVGETQYF.

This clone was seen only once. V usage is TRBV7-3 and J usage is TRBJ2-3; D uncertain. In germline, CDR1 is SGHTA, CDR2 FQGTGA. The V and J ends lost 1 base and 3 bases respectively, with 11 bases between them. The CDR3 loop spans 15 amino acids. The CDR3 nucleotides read TGTGCCAGCAGCTTAAGCCCCGGAAGAACAGATACGCAGTATTTT. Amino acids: CASSLSPGRTDTQYF.

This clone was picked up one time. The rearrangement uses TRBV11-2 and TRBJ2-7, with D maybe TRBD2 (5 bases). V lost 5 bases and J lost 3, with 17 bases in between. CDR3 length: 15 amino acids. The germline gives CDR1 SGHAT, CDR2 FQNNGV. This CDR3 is CASSPAVGGHYEQYF. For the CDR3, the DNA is TGTGCCAGCAGCCCCGCCGTAGGAGGCCACTACGAGCAGTACTTC.

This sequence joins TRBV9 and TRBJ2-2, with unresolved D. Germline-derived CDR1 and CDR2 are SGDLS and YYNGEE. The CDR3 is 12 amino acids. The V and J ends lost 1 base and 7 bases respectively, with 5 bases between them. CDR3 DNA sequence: TGTGCCAGCAGCGTATCGGGCGGGGAGCTGTTTTTT. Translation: CASSVSGGELFF.

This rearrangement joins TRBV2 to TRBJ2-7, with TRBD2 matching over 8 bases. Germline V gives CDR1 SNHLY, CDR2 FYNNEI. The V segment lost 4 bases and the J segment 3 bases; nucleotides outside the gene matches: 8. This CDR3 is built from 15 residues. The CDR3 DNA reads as TGTGCCAGCAGTGCGTCCGCGACTAGCGTCTACGAGCAGTACTTC. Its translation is CASSASATSVYEQYF.

CDR3 nucleotide sequence: TGTGCCAGCAAGGCGTGGAGCTCTGAAGCTTTCTTT. This codes for CASKAWSSEAFF. The rearrangement links TRBV28 to TRBJ1-1; no firm D call. Trimming removed 7 bases at V and 6 bases at J, with 12 bases between. Germline CDR1 and CDR2: MDHEN and SYDVKM. This CDR3 spans 12 amino acids.

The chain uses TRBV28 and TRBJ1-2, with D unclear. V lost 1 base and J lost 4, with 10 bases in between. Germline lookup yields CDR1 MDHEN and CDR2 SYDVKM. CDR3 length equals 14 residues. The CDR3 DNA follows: TGTGCCAGCAGTTTATCCTCTACGGGCTATGGCTACACCTTC. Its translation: CASSLSSTGYGYTF.

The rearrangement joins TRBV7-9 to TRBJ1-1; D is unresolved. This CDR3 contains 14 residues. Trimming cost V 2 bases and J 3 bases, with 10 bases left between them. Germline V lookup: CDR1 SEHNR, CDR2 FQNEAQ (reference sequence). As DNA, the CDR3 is TGTGCCAGCAGCTTATTATCCGGAGACACTGAAGCTTTCTTT. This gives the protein CASSLLSGDTEAFF. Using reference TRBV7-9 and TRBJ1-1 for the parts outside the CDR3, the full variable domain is DTGVSQNPRHKITKRGQNVTFRCDPISEHNRLYWYRQTLGQGPEFLTYFQNEAQLEKSRLLSDRFSAERPKGSFSTLEIQRTEQGDSAMYLCASSLLSGDTEAFFGQGTRLTVV.

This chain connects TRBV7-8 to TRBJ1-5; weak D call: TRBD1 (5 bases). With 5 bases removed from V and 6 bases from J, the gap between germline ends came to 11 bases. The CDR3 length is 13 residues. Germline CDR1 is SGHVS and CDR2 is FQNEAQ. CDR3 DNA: TGTGCCAGCAGCACAGACAGTGTTCAGCCCCAGCATTTT. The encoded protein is CASSTDSVQPQHF. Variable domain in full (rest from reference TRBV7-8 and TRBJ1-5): GAGVSQSPRYKVAKRGQDVALRCDPISGHVSLFWYQQALGQGPEFLTYFQNEAQLDKSGLPSDRFFAERPEGSVSTLKIQRTQQEDSAVYLCASSTDSVQPQHFGDGTRLSIL.

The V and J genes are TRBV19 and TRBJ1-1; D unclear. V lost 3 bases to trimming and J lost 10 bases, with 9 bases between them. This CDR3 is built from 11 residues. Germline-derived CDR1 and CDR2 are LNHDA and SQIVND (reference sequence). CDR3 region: CASSIGMRAFF. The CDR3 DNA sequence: TGTGCCAGTAGTATCGGTATGAGAGCTTTCTTT. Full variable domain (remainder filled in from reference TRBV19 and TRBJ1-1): DGGITQSPKYLFRKEGQNVTLSCEQNLNHDAMYWYRQDPGQGLRLIYYSQIVNDFQKGDIAEGYSVSREKKESFPLTVTSAQKNPTAFYLCASSIGMRAFFGQGTRLTVV.

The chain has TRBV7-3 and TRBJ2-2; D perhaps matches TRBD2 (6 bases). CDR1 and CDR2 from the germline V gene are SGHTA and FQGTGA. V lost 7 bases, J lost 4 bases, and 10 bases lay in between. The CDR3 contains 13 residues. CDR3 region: CASTGDSTGELFF. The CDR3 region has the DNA TGTGCCAGCACCGGGGACTCCACCGGGGAGCTGTTTTTT.

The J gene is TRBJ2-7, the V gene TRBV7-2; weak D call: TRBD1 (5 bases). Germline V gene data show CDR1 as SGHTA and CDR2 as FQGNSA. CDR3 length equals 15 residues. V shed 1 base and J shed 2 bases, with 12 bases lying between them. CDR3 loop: CASSLVGVTAYEQYF. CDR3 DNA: TGTGCCAGCAGCTTAGTAGGGGTGACAGCCTACGAGCAGTACTTC.

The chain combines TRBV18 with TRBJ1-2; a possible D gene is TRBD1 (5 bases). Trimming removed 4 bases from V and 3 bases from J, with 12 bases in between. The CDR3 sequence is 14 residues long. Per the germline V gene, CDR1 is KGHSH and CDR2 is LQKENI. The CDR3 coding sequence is TGTGCCAGCTCACGCTCGACAGATGACTATGGCTACACCTTC. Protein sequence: CASSRSTDDYGYTF.

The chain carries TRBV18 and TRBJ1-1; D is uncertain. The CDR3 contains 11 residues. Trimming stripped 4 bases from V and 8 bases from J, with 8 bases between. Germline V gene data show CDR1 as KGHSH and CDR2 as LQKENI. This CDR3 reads CASSRAEEAFF. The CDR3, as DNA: TGTGCCAGCTCACGAGCGGAGGAAGCTTTCTTT. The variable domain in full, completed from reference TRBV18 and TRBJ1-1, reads NAGVMQNPRHLVRRRGQEARLRCSPMKGHSHVYWYRQLPEEGLKFMVYLQKENIIDESGMPKERFSAEFPKEGPSILRIQQVVRGDSAAYFCASSRAEEAFFGQGTRLTVV.

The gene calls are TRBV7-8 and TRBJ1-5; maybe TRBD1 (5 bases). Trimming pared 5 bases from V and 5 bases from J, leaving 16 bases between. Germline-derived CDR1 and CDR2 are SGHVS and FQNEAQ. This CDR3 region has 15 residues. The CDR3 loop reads CASSTDGAWDQPQHF. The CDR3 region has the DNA TGTGCCAGCAGCACAGACGGGGCTTGGGATCAGCCCCAGCATTTT.

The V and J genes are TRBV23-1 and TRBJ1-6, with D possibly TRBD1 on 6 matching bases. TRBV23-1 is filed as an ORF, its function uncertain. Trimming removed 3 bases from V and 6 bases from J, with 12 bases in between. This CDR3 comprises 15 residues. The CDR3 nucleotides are TGCGCCAGCAGTCAGTGGGACACCTTTAATTCACCCCTCCACTTT. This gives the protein CASSQWDTFNSPLHF.

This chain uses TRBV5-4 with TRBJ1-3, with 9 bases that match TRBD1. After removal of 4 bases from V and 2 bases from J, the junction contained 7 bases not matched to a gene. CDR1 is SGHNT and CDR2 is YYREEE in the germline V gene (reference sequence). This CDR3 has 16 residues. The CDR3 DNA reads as TGTGCCAGCAGCCGTGCTGGACAGGGGACTGGAAACACCATATATTTT. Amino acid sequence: CASSRAGQGTGNTIYF.

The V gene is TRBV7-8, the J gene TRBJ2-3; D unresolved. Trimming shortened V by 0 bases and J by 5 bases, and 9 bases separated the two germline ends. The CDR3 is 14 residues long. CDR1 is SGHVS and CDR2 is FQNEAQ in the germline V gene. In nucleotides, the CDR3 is TGTGCCAGCAGCTTAGCTGGGATTTTAGATACGCAGTATTTT. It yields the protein CASSLAGILDTQYF. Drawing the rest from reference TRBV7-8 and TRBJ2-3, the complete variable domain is GAGVSQSPRYKVAKRGQDVALRCDPISGHVSLFWYQQALGQGPEFLTYFQNEAQLDKSGLPSDRFFAERPEGSVSTLKIQRTQQEDSAVYLCASSLAGILDTQYFGPGTRLTVL.

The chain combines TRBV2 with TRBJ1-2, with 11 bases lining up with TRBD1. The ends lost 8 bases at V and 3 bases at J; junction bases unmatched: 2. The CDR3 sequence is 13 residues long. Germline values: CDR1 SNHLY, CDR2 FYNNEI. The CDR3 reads CASGQGAHYGYTF. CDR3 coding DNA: TGTGCCAGCGGACAGGGGGCTCACTATGGCTACACCTTC. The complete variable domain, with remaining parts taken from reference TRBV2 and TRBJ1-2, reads EPEVTQTPSHQVTQMGQEVILRCVPISNHLYFYWYRQILGQKVEFLVSFYNNEISEKSEIFDDQFSVERPDGSNFTLKIRSTKLEDSAMYFCASGQGAHYGYTFGSGTRLTVV.

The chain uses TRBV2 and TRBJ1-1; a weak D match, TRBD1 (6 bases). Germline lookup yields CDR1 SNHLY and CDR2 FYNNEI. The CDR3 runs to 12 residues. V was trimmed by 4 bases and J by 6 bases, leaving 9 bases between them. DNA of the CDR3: TGTGCCAGCAGTGTACAGGGTCCTGAAGCTTTCTTT. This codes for CASSVQGPEAFF.

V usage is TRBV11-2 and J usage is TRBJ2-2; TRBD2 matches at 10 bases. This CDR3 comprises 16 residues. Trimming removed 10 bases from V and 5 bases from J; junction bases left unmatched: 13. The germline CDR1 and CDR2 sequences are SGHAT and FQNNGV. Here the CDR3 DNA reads TGTGCCACGGGGAGGGACAGCGGGAGGGGGACCGGGGAGCTGTTTTTT. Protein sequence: CATGRDSGRGTGELFF.

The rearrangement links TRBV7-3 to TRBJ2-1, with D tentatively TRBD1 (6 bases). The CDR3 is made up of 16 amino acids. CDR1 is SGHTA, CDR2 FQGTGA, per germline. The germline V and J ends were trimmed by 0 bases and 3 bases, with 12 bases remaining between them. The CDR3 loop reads CASSLTGTTGYNEQFF. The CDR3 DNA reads TGTGCCAGCAGCTTAACTGGGACAACAGGCTACAATGAGCAGTTCTTC. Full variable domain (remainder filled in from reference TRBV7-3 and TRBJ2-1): GAGVSQTPSNKVTEKGKYVELRCDPISGHTALYWYRQSLGQGPEFLIYFQGTGAADDSGLPNDRFFAVRPEGSVSTLKIQRTERGDSAVYLCASSLTGTTGYNEQFFGPGTRLTVL.

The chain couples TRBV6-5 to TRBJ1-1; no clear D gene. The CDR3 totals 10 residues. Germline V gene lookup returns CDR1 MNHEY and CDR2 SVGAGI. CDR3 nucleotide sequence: TGTGCGTCGGCTTTCCGTGAAGCTTTCTTT. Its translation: CASAFREAFF.